Listed here are 21 T cell receptor beta chains from one sample, sequenced in a study of T-cell memory formation after mild COVID-19. One entry per CDR3 protein, called by TCRdb with MiXCR from the 5' RACE reads. The sample lists about 240,000 distinct CDR3 sequences; roughly 9.4% were seen once. The sample was PBMCs or a T cell subset sorted from them (not recorded which). These receptors all stem from a man aged 18 to 29 who had mild COVID-19 (a few samples of this study predate the infection). Cell type and time point are not known.

This chain joins TRBV7-2 and TRBJ2-3; 8 bases map to TRBD2. Per the germline V gene, CDR1 is SGHTA and CDR2 is FQGNSA. Trimming removed 2 bases from V and 2 bases from J; junction bases left unmatched: 6. The length of the CDR3 is 16 residues. CDR3 amino acids: CASSLQSGGVTDTQYF. CDR3 bases: TGTGCCAGCAGCTTACAGAGCGGGGGAGTCACAGATACGCAGTATTTT.

This clonotype was seen only a few times. The chain uses TRBV27 and TRBJ1-5, with D unclear. Trimming removed 4 bases at V and 5 bases at J, with 15 bases between. Germline V gives CDR1 MNHEY, CDR2 SMNVEV (reference sequence). CDR3 length: 15 residues. Written as DNA, the CDR3 is TGTGCCAGCAGTTCCGCCGGGAGGAGAGATCAGCCCCAGCATTTT. It codes for CASSSAGRRDQPQHF.

In this sample, this clonotype turned up many times. The chain combines TRBV7-2 with TRBJ2-7; D call uncertain. Trimming took 4 bases from V and 6 from J, leaving 7 bases between them. In germline, CDR1 is SGHTA, CDR2 FQGNSA. The CDR3 runs to 11 residues. This chain's CDR3 is CASSSSGEQYV. The CDR3 bases are TGTGCCAGCAGCTCGTCGGGCGAGCAGTACGTC.

The chain uses TRBV29-1 and TRBJ2-3; 8 positions agree with TRBD1. The ends lost 5 bases at V and 2 bases at J; junction bases unmatched: 6. Germline V CDR1 and CDR2: SQVTM, ANQGSEA. The CDR3 loop spans 14 amino acids. The CDR3 is CSVRQGFSTDTQYF. The CDR3 nucleotides are TGCAGCGTTAGACAGGGGTTTTCCACAGATACGCAGTATTTT.

This clonotype has a handful of counts. The CDR3 sequence: CASSQGQGVGNEQFF. The CDR3 nucleotides read TGTGCCAGCAGCCAGGGACAGGGGGTAGGGAATGAGCAGTTCTTC. The V call is TRBV14, the J call TRBJ2-1; 11 bases line up with TRBD1. V lost 3 bases, J lost 7 bases, and 5 bases stayed unmatched. The CDR3 consists of 15 residues. Germline V CDR1 and CDR2: SGHDN, FVKESK.

This clonotype came up a few times. The chain links TRBV21-1 to TRBJ1-2. TRBV21-1 is listed as a pseudogene. The CDR3 sequence is 14 residues long. CDR3 DNA: TGTGCCAGCAGCAACCCCCTAGGGGAGTTTGGCTACACCTTC. It encodes CASSNPLGEFGYTF.

Ten or more counts support this clonotype. The chain employs TRBV5-1 and TRBJ2-7; D unresolved. Trimming removed 4 bases at V and 2 bases at J, with 13 bases between. This CDR3 region has 14 residues. The germline gives CDR1 SGHRS, CDR2 YFSETQ. Here the CDR3 DNA reads TGCGCCAGCAGCCCACCACAGACCACCTACGAGCAGTACTTC. Protein product: CASSPPQTTYEQYF.

This chain joins TRBV7-9 and TRBJ1-2, with 7 bases identical to TRBD1. Germline V gives CDR1 SEHNR, CDR2 FQNEAQ (reference sequence). V trimming: 5 bases; J trimming: 8 bases; junction bases outside the gene matches: 11. The CDR3 sequence is 14 residues long. CDR3 nucleotides: TGTGCCAGCAGCACCTTCCAGGGGGGTTTCGGCTACACCTTC. This sequence encodes CASSTFQGGFGYTF.

The chain uses TRBV6-5 and TRBJ2-5; no definite D call. Germline V gene data show CDR1 as MNHEY and CDR2 as SVGAGI. V dropped 2 bases and J dropped 1 base, with 11 bases sitting between them. The CDR3 covers 15 residues. CDR3 nucleotide sequence: TGTGCCAGCAGTTACGATCGCTTTCGCCAAGAGACCCAGTACTTC. It specifies CASSYDRFRQETQYF.

This clonotype appeared many times. For the CDR3, the DNA is TGCAGTGCTAGAGATTTGGGGGGGGTCTACAATGAGCAGTTCTTC. Its protein product is CSARDLGGVYNEQFF. This chain joins TRBV20-1 and TRBJ2-1; 7 positions agree with TRBD2. Germline lookup yields CDR1 DFQATT and CDR2 SNEGSKA (reference sequence). Germline trimming cut 0 bases from V and 3 bases from J; bases unmatched to any gene: 5. This CDR3 region has 15 residues.

This clonotype was counted only a few times. V and J are TRBV7-2 and TRBJ1-1; 7 nucleotides agree with TRBD1. The CDR3 spans 15 residues. Per germline, CDR1 SGHTA and CDR2 FQGNSA. V dropped 2 bases and J dropped 2; count of bases not matched to a gene: 5. The CDR3 region has the DNA TGTGCCAGCAGCTTATCAGGGACAGCCAACACTGAAGCTTTCTTT. This codes for CASSLSGTANTEAFF.

This clonotype was recorded many times. The chain couples TRBV5-6 to TRBJ2-7, with D unclear. CDR3 size: 13 residues. Germline V gene data show CDR1 as SGHDT and CDR2 as YYEEEE. V lost 0 bases and J lost 0, with 4 bases in between. CDR3 in amino acids: CASSLGYSYEQYF. As DNA, the CDR3 is TGTGCCAGCAGCTTGGGATACTCCTACGAGCAGTACTTC.

This clonotype has a handful of counts. V gene TRBV24-1 combines with J gene TRBJ2-3; 11 bases line up with TRBD1. CDR1 is KGHDR, CDR2 SFDVKD, per germline. The J segment lost 4 bases and the V segment lost 4 bases, leaving 12 bases of the junction unmatched. This CDR3 contains 18 residues. The CDR3 is CATSETKTGTGGSDTQYF. The CDR3 nucleotides are TGTGCCACCAGTGAGACAAAAACCGGGACAGGGGGATCAGATACGCAGTATTTT.

This clonotype was seen more than once but under ten times. This rearrangement joins TRBV12-3 or TRBV12-4 to TRBJ2-7, with TRBD2 identical over 15 bases. The CDR3 covers 14 residues. After removal of 6 bases from V and 8 bases from J, the junction contained 5 bases not matched to a gene. CDR3 nucleotides: TGTGCCAGCAGCCCGGGACTAGCGGGGGGCCAGCAGTACGTC. This codes for CASSPGLAGGQQYV.

A few counts support this clonotype. This chain links TRBV18 with TRBJ2-7; 9 bases line up with TRBD1. CDR1 and CDR2 from the germline V gene are KGHSH and LQKENI. This CDR3 contains 14 residues. The V and J ends lost 4 bases and 7 bases, in that order; junction bases with no gene match: 8. The CDR3 DNA reads as TGTGCCAGCTCACTGGGGACAGGGATCAAGGAGCAGTACGTC. It yields the protein CASSLGTGIKEQYV.

The chain joins TRBV5-6 to TRBJ2-1, with a tentative D call TRBD2 (5 bases). Trimming took off 1 base at V and 7 bases at J, with 21 bases between the two ends. Germline V gene data show CDR1 as SGHDT and CDR2 as YYEEEE. This CDR3 contains 17 residues. The CDR3 loop is CASSLIWGANPPNEQFF. The DNA of the CDR3 is TGTGCCAGCAGCTTGATTTGGGGAGCCAATCCCCCGAATGAGCAGTTCTTC.

The chain is built from TRBV6-6 and TRBJ2-7, with D perhaps TRBD1 (5 bases). Germline CDR1 is MNHNY and CDR2 is SVGAGI (reference sequence). Trimming cost V 4 bases and J 4 bases, with 14 bases left between them. There are 14 residues in the CDR3. The CDR3 reads CASSSQGMQYEQYF. CDR3 sequence (DNA): TGTGCCAGCAGTTCGCAGGGTATGCAATACGAGCAGTACTTC.

This clonotype was detected many times. V and J are TRBV7-6 and TRBJ1-1; D not certain. The CDR3 is 14 residues long. In germline, CDR1 is SGHVS, CDR2 FNYEAQ. V lost 4 bases, J lost 11 bases, and 20 bases lay in between. CDR3 coding DNA: TGTGCCAGCAGCTCAACCGTCCCTCCTTATTGGGCTTTCTTT. Amino acid sequence: CASSSTVPPYWAFF. The full variable domain, its missing parts supplied by reference TRBV7-6 and TRBJ1-1, is GAGVSQSPRYKVTKRGQDVALRCDPISGHVSLYWYRQALGQGPEFLTYFNYEAQQDKSGLPNDRFSAERPEGSISTLTIQRTEQRDSAMYRCASSSTVPPYWAFFGQGTRLTVV.

The CDR3 region is CASSLNFGYANTGELFF. The CDR3 region has the DNA TGTGCCAGCAGCTTAAATTTCGGCTACGCGAACACCGGGGAGCTGTTTTTT. This rearrangement joins TRBV11-2 to TRBJ2-2, with D uncertain. The CDR3 loop spans 17 amino acids. Trimming removed 2 bases from V and 0 bases from J, with 13 bases in between. Looked up from germline, CDR1 is SGHAT and CDR2 is FQNNGV.

This clonotype showed up many times. The chain employs TRBV7-4 and TRBJ2-3; TRBD2 matches at 10 bases. Germline V gene data show CDR1 as SGHVT and CDR2 as SQSDAQ. The CDR3 is 19 residues long. The trim removed 3 bases at V and 1 base at J, leaving 13 bases unmatched. The CDR3 region has the DNA TGTGCCAGCAGCTTTCCCGGACTAGCGGCAAAAGCATGCACAGATACGCAGTATTTT. This sequence encodes CASSFPGLAAKACTDTQYF.

This chain connects TRBV15 to TRBJ2-5, with D perhaps TRBD1 (5 bases). V dropped 1 base and J dropped 1 base, with 10 bases sitting between them. Germline V CDR1 and CDR2: LNHNV, YYDKDF (reference sequence). CDR3 length: 15 amino acids. This chain's CDR3 is CATSRGGGAQETQYF. The CDR3 bases are TGTGCCACCAGCAGAGGCGGTGGGGCCCAAGAGACCCAGTACTTC.